Sequencing of this TCR beta chain was carried out in a study of cytomegalovirus exposure and HLA in healthy donors. V shed 6 bases and J shed 9 bases, with 24 bases lying between them. The CDR3 length is 15 residues. Germline CDR1 MDHEN, CDR2 SYDVKM. Comment on this clone: Its matching antigen is unknown.

The PCR ran on 60 Vbeta and 13 Jbeta primers. The protocol was immunoSEQ multiplex PCR, while the TCRdb copy is restricted to in-frame clones and leaves out a portion. The sample totals around 57,000 clones. Broader study findings: Later analysis associated a missense DCLRE1C variant with TCR beta V- and J-gene trimming.

Sequencing used PBMCs. V and J are TRBV28 and TRBJ2-7; D is perhaps TRBD1 (6 bases). This TCR was sampled from a woman between 45 and 60 years old in good health and CMV-seropositive. CDR3 DNA: TGTGCCAGCAGCAGCGGACAGACCGAAACAAGTGGGCAGTACTTC. Its translation: CASSSGQTETSGQYF.